This entry lists 17 T cell receptor beta chains sequenced from one sample in a study of T cell repertoires in cytomegalovirus infection. MiXCR, applied by TCRdb to the reads, yields one record per CDR3 protein. The data contain around 450,000 distinct CDR3 sequences, about 33% of them singletons. Sequenced: PBMCs. Every receptor here comes from a human donor in good health (CMV status not recorded). Some clones in this sample may be carry-over from other donors' samples.

This clonotype was seen a few times. The chain employs TRBV6-2 or TRBV6-3 and TRBJ2-3; D is possibly TRBD2 (5 bases). The germline V and J ends were trimmed by 2 bases and 1 base, with 19 bases remaining between them. Germline V gene lookup returns CDR1 MNHEY and CDR2 SVGEGT. The length of the CDR3 is 18 residues. CDR3 residues: CASSYGRITRVGTDTQYF. The DNA for the CDR3 is TGTGCCAGCAGTTACGGACGGATTACGCGGGTAGGCACAGATACGCAGTATTTT.

This clonotype was recorded a few times. The chain combines TRBV7-8 with TRBJ2-3, with 10 bases lining up with TRBD1. The junction had 9 bases not matched to a gene; V was cut back by 3 bases and J by 3 bases. CDR1 SGHVS and CDR2 FQNEAQ come from the germline V gene. CDR3 length equals 17 residues. CDR3 sequence: CASSFMGQGRLTDTQYF. CDR3 sequence (DNA): TGTGCCAGCAGCTTCATGGGACAGGGGAGGTTGACAGATACGCAGTATTTT.

This clonotype was seen once. This chain links TRBV3-1 with TRBJ1-1; D may be TRBD1 (5 bases). V lost 1 base and J lost 2, with 23 bases in between. The CDR3 runs 19 residues. Germline loops: CDR1 LGHDT, CDR2 YNNKEL (reference sequence). The CDR3 reads CASSQVRSGRQGVNTEAFF. In DNA, the CDR3 is TGTGCCAGCAGCCAAGTTCGGAGTGGCCGCCAGGGAGTAAACACTGAAGCTTTCTTT.

Of note for this clonotype: Compared with germline, one end of the junction differs, possibly owing to a read error. The rearrangement uses TRBV29-1 and TRBJ2-1; possible D gene TRBD1, 6 bases. The CDR3 totals 16 residues. Germline values: CDR1 SQVTM, CDR2 ANQGSEA. CDR3 nucleotides: TGCAGCGTTGAAGGCTCCACAGGGAACTCCTACAATGAGCAGTTGTTC. This sequence encodes CSVEGSTGNSYNEQLF.

The J gene is TRBJ1-1, the V gene TRBV5-3, with D uncertain. TRBV5-3 qualifies as an ORF whose function is uncertain. This CDR3 region has 14 residues. The germline V and J ends were trimmed by 8 bases and 1 base, with 15 bases remaining between them. CDR3 nucleotide sequence: TGTGCCAGCAGCAGATCTTATTCGAACACTGAAGCTTTCTTT. This gives the protein CASSRSYSNTEAFF.

This clonotype has just one count. The V call is TRBV4-3, the J call TRBJ2-5; tentatively, D is TRBD1 (6 bases). The CDR3 consists of 14 residues. Germline lookup yields CDR1 LGHNA and CDR2 YSLEER. V lost 1 base to trimming and J lost 1 base, with 7 bases between them. CDR3 protein: CASSQVQGQETQYF. CDR3 nucleotides: TGCGCCAGCAGCCAAGTACAGGGCCAAGAGACCCAGTACTTC.

This clonotype was counted many times. The rearrangement uses TRBV7-2 and TRBJ1-5; D is perhaps TRBD1 (5 bases). Germline assignment: CDR1 SGHTA and CDR2 FQGNSA. The CDR3 is made up of 13 amino acids. The V end lost 6 bases, the J end lost 7 bases, and 13 bases lay between the germline ends. This chain's CDR3 is CASSWGSRQPQHF. The CDR3, as DNA: TGTGCCAGCAGTTGGGGGTCCAGACAGCCCCAGCATTTT.

The V call is TRBV4-1, the J call TRBJ1-2; D call uncertain. Germline CDR1 and CDR2: MGHRA and YSYEKL. This CDR3 spans 13 amino acids. The V end was cut by 1 base, the J end by 8 bases, with 11 bases between. The CDR3 loop is CASSQVLREGYTF. The CDR3 DNA is TGCGCCAGCAGCCAAGTCCTGCGGGAGGGCTACACCTTC.

The rearrangement uses TRBV19 and TRBJ2-7; D unclear. This CDR3 contains 12 residues. Trimming removed 6 bases from V and 3 bases from J, with 9 bases in between. Germline V CDR1 and CDR2: LNHDA, SQIVND (reference sequence). CDR3 coding DNA: TGTGCCAGTAGCGACAAGAACTACGAGCAGTACTTC. It codes for CASSDKNYEQYF.

The V and J genes are TRBV14 and TRBJ2-3; D is perhaps TRBD1 or TRBD2 (5 bases each). Germline CDR1 and CDR2: SGHDN and FVKESK. The V gene lost 0 bases and the J gene lost 2 bases, with 9 bases spanning the gap. CDR3 length: 15 amino acids. The DNA of the CDR3 is TGTGCCAGCAGCCAAGAACGAGGGACCACAGATACGCAGTATTTT. This sequence encodes CASSQERGTTDTQYF.

In its sample, this clonotype was seen many times. CDR3 residues: CASSPGGRVDTQYF. The DNA for the CDR3 is TGTGCCAGCAGCCCGGGGGGGAGGGTTGATACGCAGTATTTT. This chain uses TRBV7-2 with TRBJ2-3, with TRBD2 identical over 8 bases. The CDR3 length is 14 residues. In germline, CDR1 is SGHTA, CDR2 FQGNSA. V was pared by 5 bases and J by 6 bases, with 7 bases of the junction left unmatched.

This clonotype was recorded many times. The chain links TRBV7-8 to TRBJ2-3; D ambiguous. The germline V gene encodes CDR1 SGHVS and CDR2 FQNEAQ. This CDR3 region has 13 residues. V lost 5 bases and J lost 6, with 12 bases in between. The CDR3 nucleotides read TGTGCCAGCAGCCCCCCCACCGCCGATACGCAGTATTTT. Amino acids: CASSPPTADTQYF.

The CDR3 here is CASSSRGSGELFF. Here the CDR3 DNA reads TGTGCCAGTAGTTCCAGGGGGTCCGGGGAGCTGTTTTTT. The rearrangement links TRBV19 to TRBJ2-2; 7 bases fit TRBD1. Per the germline V gene, CDR1 is LNHDA and CDR2 is SQIVND (reference sequence). The junction had 3 bases not matched to a gene; V was cut back by 5 bases and J by 6 bases. The CDR3 sequence is 13 residues long.

This clonotype showed up just a few times. The V and J genes are TRBV6-1 and TRBJ1-1; perhaps TRBD1 as D (5 bases). Trimming left V 0 bases short and J 2 bases short, with 10 bases between. Germline V gene data show CDR1 as MNHNS and CDR2 as SASEGT. CDR3 length equals 15 residues. CDR3 sequence (DNA): TGTGCCAGCAGTGAAGCCCCGACAGCTAACACTGAAGCTTTCTTT. Translation: CASSEAPTANTEAFF.

Here the CDR3 reads CASSPTVNQPQHF. CDR3 in DNA: TGTGCCAGCAGTCCGACGGTCAATCAGCCCCAGCATTTT. The chain couples TRBV12-3 or TRBV12-4 to TRBJ1-5, with D uncertain. V lost 5 bases and J 3 bases, leaving 8 bases between the germline ends. The CDR3 length is 13 residues.

This clonotype has more than one count but fewer than ten. Written as DNA, the CDR3 is TGCGCCAGCAGCCGACAGTGGGACACTGAAGCTTTCTTT. Its protein is CASSRQWDTEAFF. This rearrangement joins TRBV5-1 to TRBJ1-1; D possibly corresponds to TRBD1 (5 bases). The CDR3 runs to 13 residues. V shed 4 bases and J shed 3 bases, with 10 bases lying between them. Germline V gene sequence: CDR1 SGHRS, CDR2 YFSETQ.

The genes are TRBV10-2 and TRBJ2-1; D is undetermined. The CDR3 consists of 14 residues. V shed 7 bases and J shed 7 bases, with 17 bases lying between them. Per the germline V gene, CDR1 is WSHSY and CDR2 is SAAADI. CDR3 in DNA: TGCGCCAGCACCTCAGTGAGAGTGGGTAATGAGCAGTTCTTC. It encodes CASTSVRVGNEQFF.